This T cell receptor (beta chain) is from a study of shared clonotypes between healthy human individuals (dated by TCRdb to the early 2020s). About the investigation overall: The cohort included a few men and two women between 18 and 49 years of age. To increase sequencing depth and limit assay-specific biases, TCR repertoire library preparation and sequencing were carried out by different laboratories using diverse techniques. Leukapheresis yielded between about 0.94 and 8.9 billion PBMCs per donor. To estimate repertoire size and how much clonotypes are shared between individuals, the study performed deep sequencing of blood TCR repertoires from a handful of healthy adults. Per donor, three plates each were used for CD4 naive and CD4 memory, two for CD8 naive, and one for CD8 memory. The paper's findings and limits, for the study overall: Across four donors, around 5% of naive CD4, around 3.5% of naive CD8, 2.3% of memory CD4, and under 0.45% of memory CD8 clonotypes were shared. Sampling was restricted to blood, and TCR repertoires in tissues likely differ from the TCR repertoires found in blood. Naive subsets generally had larger estimated clonotype richness than memory subsets. Based on pairwise subsampling, the degree of clonotype sharing among donors was expected to be affected by sequencing depth. Compared with non-shared clonotypes, the clonotypes found in all four sorted-subset donors had higher generation probabilities. The small number of donors limited the genetic and exposure-history diversity represented. Even with the large sequencing depth, rarefaction of the sorted-subset datasets indicated that sequencing was incomplete.

A few counts support this clone. No cognate antigen has been identified for it. A read error may produce the germline difference seen at one junction end. Via the germline V gene (reference sequence), CDR1 is SGHKS and CDR2 YYEKEE. Reading from cysteine to phenylalanine, the CDR3 counts 15 amino acids. The sequence is cut down to CDR3 DNA, 45 bases in frame from base 1. Using the deep immunoSEQ assay, TCR CDR3 regions were amplified from genomic DNA by multiplex PCR. Extracted genomic DNA from each cell subset was distributed evenly across all wells of several immunoSEQ 96-well plates, and each plate was treated as a replicate. For sorted subsets, about 200 ng genomic DNA, equal to tens of thousands of T cell genomes, was loaded into each replicate PCR. Purified libraries were measured with a Qubit 3.0 fluorometer, size-checked on a Bioanalyzer 2100, and measured again with the KAPA Library Quantification kit. Every immunoSEQ 96-well plate was sequenced on a dedicated single-read 150-cycle Illumina NextSeq 550 flow cell. On the authors' methods: Because the immunoSEQ output held only junctional sequences and lacked quality scores, the filtering could not match the filtering applied to full-length reads. To assign V/J genes and CDR3, sequences were annotated using PyIR, a Python wrapper for IgBLAST v1.9, with IMGT germline references. Reads were removed for weak V/J assignments (E-value above 1e-6), missing CDR3, stop codons, out-of-frame junctions, or ambiguous translated residues. V3J clonotypes were defined as sequences sharing the same inferred V gene, J gene, and CDR3 amino acid sequence. Percentage overlap between repertoires was calculated by dividing the number of shared unique clonotypes by the size of the smaller repertoire. Richness of each repertoire was evaluated using RTK rarefaction, the Chao1 estimator, and Recon v2.1 estimates of unobserved clonotypes. Generation probabilities for all TCRbeta clonotypes obtained by the gDNA method from several donors were computed using OLGA. The table was pulled from immuneACCESS by TCRdb, which kept in-frame rearrangements only. Such tables lose some clones; where checked, under half of the loss comes from unresolved V genes, and the rest has no known cause. V, J and clone size reflect that table, while D and trimming were determined from the DNA. The sample table contains around 2,000,000 clones; only one count was recorded for 85% to 95% of them. The ten largest make up roughly 0.13% of the sample.

Donors were healthy HIV-negative adults with no recently reported acute infections or vaccinations. Every donor was a Caucasian adult living in Nashville, Tennessee, USA. Magnetic negative selection was used to enrich CD4+ T cells, after which naive cells were positively selected on CD45RA and the negative fraction became the memory subset. Blood was obtained by leukapheresis, after which PBMCs were separated by Ficoll-Histopaque density gradient centrifugation and cryopreserved in liquid nitrogen vapor phase. Analytical flow cytometry was used to check the purity and quantity of each magnetically sorted T cell population. Genomic DNA was isolated from every sorted fraction and measured by UV absorbance on a Nanodrop 2000c.

Recombination connected TRBV5-5 to TRBJ1-3, and 10 junction bases match TRBD1. The receptor comes from a man aged 18 to 29 in good health. Sequencing input: naive CD4+ T cells sorted from blood. The cell subset or site label on this specimen signifies: CD45RA+ positively selected. For the CDR3, the sequence is CANSVDRGPGNTIYF. Here is the DNA: TGTGCCAACAGCGTCGACAGGGGGCCTGGAAACACCATATATTTT. The CDR3, completed at both ends by the reference TRBV5-5 and TRBJ1-3 genes, gives the full variable domain DAGVTQSPTHLIKTRGQQVTLRCSPISGHKSVSWYQQVLGQGPQFIFQYYEKEERGRGNFPDRFSARQFPNYSSELNVNALLLGDSALYLCANSVDRGPGNTIYFGEGSWLTVV.